A single sample is the source of the 8 T cell receptor beta chains below, sequenced in a study of shared T cell receptors in the human thymus. Using immunoSEQ multiplex PCR, the repertoire was profiled, and TCRdb retains in-frame clones only, with some absent. The sample records about 380,000 clones, over 90% being singletons. The specimen sequenced was thymocytes. Every receptor here comes from a human donor.

Only one count was recorded for this clone. Given the absence of the conserved phenylalanine or tryptophan at the CDR3 end, a read error is likely. V usage is TRBV30 and J usage is TRBJ1-2; TRBD1 matches at 9 bases. Germline V gives CDR1 GTSNPN, CDR2 SVGIG (reference sequence). This CDR3 has 14 amino acids. The trim removed 3 bases at V and 3 bases at J, leaving 5 bases unmatched. In nucleotides, the CDR3 is TGTGCCTGGAGGGGACAGGGAAAGTACTATGGCTACACCCTC. This encodes CAWRGQGKYYGYTL.

This clone was detected only once. This chain uses TRBV28 with TRBJ2-1; a weak D match, TRBD2 (5 bases). V shed 5 bases and J shed 3 bases, with 20 bases lying between them. Germline-derived CDR1 and CDR2 are MDHEN and SYDVKM. The CDR3 is 17 amino acids. The DNA of the CDR3 is TGTGCCAGCAGTCCCCGGAGGCCCCCAGACTTCTACAATGAGCAGTTCTTC. This gives the protein CASSPRRPPDFYNEQFF.

V usage is TRBV28 and J usage is TRBJ2-3; D unresolved. V lost 1 base and J lost 6, with 8 bases in between. The CDR3 runs to 13 residues. The V gene's germline CDR1 is MDHEN and CDR2 SYDVKM. The CDR3 loop reads CASSLSPWDTQYF. The CDR3 DNA sequence: TGTGCCAGCAGTTTATCCCCGTGGGATACGCAGTATTTT.

The rearrangement uses TRBV28 and TRBJ1-4; D may be TRBD1 (6 bases). V was clipped by 5 bases and J by 6 bases, with 16 bases between them. Germline V gene sequence: CDR1 MDHEN, CDR2 SYDVKM. The CDR3 contains 15 residues. CDR3: CASSPPAGVDEKLFF. CDR3 DNA: TGTGCCAGCAGTCCCCCGGCAGGGGTTGATGAAAAACTGTTTTTT.

This clone showed up just once. The chain links TRBV5-6 to TRBJ2-3; TRBD2 matches at 12 bases. The junction had 10 bases not matched to a gene; V was cut back by 0 bases and J by 2 bases. Germline values: CDR1 SGHDT, CDR2 YYEEEE. The CDR3 length is 19 residues. CDR3 amino acids: CASSLGRLAGVSSTDTQYF. The CDR3 DNA is TGTGCCAGCAGCTTGGGGCGACTAGCGGGAGTGTCTTCCACAGATACGCAGTATTTT.

The J gene is TRBJ1-2, the V gene TRBV2; D ambiguous. CDR1 is SNHLY and CDR2 is FYNNEI in the germline V gene. V lost 7 bases and J 0 bases, leaving 9 bases between the germline ends. This CDR3 comprises 13 residues. The CDR3 bases are TGTGCCAGCACTGCTTGGGCTAACTATGGCTACACCTTC. This codes for CASTAWANYGYTF.

This chain uses TRBV27 with TRBJ2-1; D assignment may be TRBD1 or TRBD2 (5 bases each). CDR3 length: 16 amino acids. V lost 3 bases to trimming and J lost 8 bases, with 20 bases between them. CDR1 and CDR2 (germline): MNHEY, SMNVEV (reference sequence). The CDR3 here is CASSFHGTVIDDEQFF. CDR3 bases: TGTGCCAGCAGTTTCCACGGGACGGTTATCGACGATGAGCAGTTCTTC.

This chain joins TRBV6-5 and TRBJ2-7; 8 nucleotides align to TRBD1. V lost 5 bases, J lost 5 bases, and 11 bases stayed unmatched. The germline V gene encodes CDR1 MNHEY and CDR2 SVGAGI. CDR3 length equals 15 residues. CDR3 DNA sequence: TGTGCCAGCAGTCTCACAGGGGGTCCTATTAACGAGCAGTACTTC. Translating it yields CASSLTGGPINEQYF.